Following are 13 T cell receptor beta chains from one sample sequenced in a study of blood T cell repertoires in COVID-19. Measured with immunoSEQ multiplex PCR; TCRdb has only the in-frame clones, and not every one. The sample contains around 200,000 clones, 88% of which appear only once. The material sequenced was PBMCs or T cells enriched from blood (not recorded which). These receptors all stem from a woman between 25 and 40 years old who had recovered from COVID-19.

The rearrangement joins TRBV9 to TRBJ2-6; D remains unclear. CDR1 SGDLS and CDR2 YYNGEE come from the germline V gene. CDR3 size: 16 residues. V was shortened by 0 bases and J by 0 bases, with 7 bases between the two germline ends. The CDR3 spells CASSVGSFSGANVLTF. The CDR3 bases are TGTGCCAGCAGCGTAGGTTCTTTCTCTGGGGCCAACGTCCTGACTTTC. Looking up the rest from reference TRBV9 and TRBJ2-6 gives the full variable domain: DSGVTQTPKHLITATGQRVTLRCSPRSGDLSVYWYQQSLDQGLQFLIQYYNGEERAKGNILERFSAQQFPDLHSELNLSSLELGDSALYFCASSVGSFSGANVLTFGAGSRLTVL.

This chain uses TRBV6-6 with TRBJ1-5; 10 nucleotides agree with TRBD1. Germline V lookup: CDR1 MNHNY, CDR2 SVGAGI (reference sequence). The V gene end was trimmed by 2 bases and the J gene end by 8 bases; junction bases not matched to a gene: 6. This CDR3 contains 15 residues. The CDR3 protein is CASSYGGDRGKPQHF. CDR3 nucleotide sequence: TGTGCCAGCAGTTACGGGGGGGACAGGGGAAAGCCCCAGCATTTT.

The chain joins TRBV12-1 to TRBJ2-5; the table's D call, TRBD2, has no DNA check behind it. TRBV12-1 has pseudogene status. The CDR3 is 13 amino acids. The CDR3 nucleotides read TGTGCCAGCAGCTTGAGGGCCCAAGAGACCCAGTACTTC. Translated: CASSLRAQETQYF.

V usage is TRBV7-2 and J usage is TRBJ2-7; 7 bases fit TRBD1. Germline loops: CDR1 SGHTA, CDR2 FQGNSA. The CDR3 runs 14 residues. The trim removed 5 bases at V and 0 bases at J, leaving 4 bases unmatched. The CDR3 DNA reads as TGTGCCAGCAGCCTGGACAGGTTCTCCTACGAGCAGTACTTC. This codes for CASSLDRFSYEQYF. Using reference TRBV7-2 and TRBJ2-7 for the parts outside the CDR3, the full variable domain is GAGVSQSPSNKVTEKGKDVELRCDPISGHTALYWYRQSLGQGLEFLIYFQGNSAPDKSGLPSDRFSAERTGGSVSTLTIQRTQQEDSAVYLCASSLDRFSYEQYFGPGTRLTVT.

This clone was seen only a few times. The DNA of the CDR3 is TGTGCCAGCAGTATGTCGACAGCCTACCAAGAGACCCAGTACTTC. It specifies CASSMSTAYQETQYF. V gene TRBV28 combines with J gene TRBJ2-5; D might be TRBD1 (5 bases). CDR3 length: 15 residues. V dropped 5 bases and J dropped 0 bases, with 13 bases sitting between them. Per the germline V gene, CDR1 is MDHEN and CDR2 is SYDVKM.

This clone was observed a few times. The V call is TRBV7-2, the J call TRBJ1-2; 8 bases fit TRBD1. CDR1 and CDR2 (germline): SGHTA, FQGNSA. This CDR3 spans 15 amino acids. Trimming took 1 base from V and 6 from J; bases not matched to a gene: 7. The CDR3 sequence is CASSLGVGQGDGYTF. CDR3 DNA sequence: TGTGCCAGCAGCTTAGGGGTCGGACAGGGTGATGGCTACACCTTC.

This sequence joins TRBV19 and TRBJ2-5, with 8 bases fitting TRBD2. Germline CDR1 and CDR2: LNHDA and SQIVND (reference sequence). This CDR3 has 16 residues. V shed 3 bases, J shed 1 base, and the junction held 7 bases outside the gene matches. CDR3 bases: TGTGCCAGTAGTATGGGGATAGCGGGGTCCCAAGAGACCCAGTACTTC. Its protein product is CASSMGIAGSQETQYF.

This rearrangement joins TRBV4-1 to TRBJ2-1; 12 bases agree with TRBD2. The V gene's germline CDR1 is MGHRA and CDR2 YSYEKL. Losses at the gene ends were 4 bases for V and 7 bases for J; bases not matched to a gene: 5. The CDR3 contains 15 residues. CDR3 DNA: TGCGCCAGCAGCCTCGGACTAGCGGGGCCGAATGAGCAGTTCTTC. Encoded protein: CASSLGLAGPNEQFF.

The CDR3 region is CASRKTGKGYEQYF. The CDR3 DNA sequence: TGTGCCAGTAGGAAAACAGGGAAGGGGTACGAGCAGTACTTC. The genes are TRBV19 and TRBJ2-7; D is perhaps TRBD1 (6 bases). The CDR3 is made up of 14 amino acids. In germline, CDR1 is LNHDA, CDR2 SQIVND (reference sequence). V was cut by 6 bases and J by 4 bases, with 16 bases left in between.

The V gene is TRBV11-3, the J gene TRBJ2-3; D gene uncertain. Germline lookup yields CDR1 SGHNT and CDR2 YENEEA. V shed 0 bases and J shed 2 bases, with 12 bases lying between them. The CDR3 consists of 16 residues. CDR3 in amino acids: CASSLDPFQFTDTQYF. In DNA, the CDR3 is TGTGCCAGCAGCTTAGATCCGTTTCAGTTCACAGATACGCAGTATTTT.

This clone has just a few counts. The chain combines TRBV7-3 with TRBJ2-2, with TRBD2 as a possible D gene (5 bases). The germline V gene has CDR1 SGHTA and CDR2 FQGTGA. This CDR3 is built from 13 residues. V was trimmed by 2 bases and J by 7 bases, leaving 8 bases between them. CDR3 sequence reads: CASSLVGNGELFF. The CDR3 DNA sequence: TGTGCCAGCAGCTTAGTCGGGAACGGGGAGCTGTTTTTT.

The gene calls are TRBV7-2 and TRBJ1-1; 8 bases are shared with TRBD1. Looked up from germline, CDR1 is SGHTA and CDR2 is FQGNSA. The CDR3 covers 15 residues. J was trimmed by 4 bases and V by 8 bases; bases with no gene match: 12. The CDR3 DNA follows: TGTGCCAGCTCGTATCCACAGGGGGGGCGCACTGAAGCTTTCTTT. This sequence encodes CASSYPQGGRTEAFF.

Only one count was recorded for this clone. This chain links TRBV5-4 with TRBJ2-7, with TRBD1 matching over 10 bases. Germline trimming cut 4 bases from V and 5 bases from J; bases unmatched to any gene: 3. Germline V gives CDR1 SGHNT, CDR2 YYREEE (reference sequence). This CDR3 contains 13 residues. CDR3 protein: CASSRQGANEQYF. As DNA, the CDR3 is TGTGCCAGCAGCCGACAGGGGGCCAACGAGCAGTACTTC.